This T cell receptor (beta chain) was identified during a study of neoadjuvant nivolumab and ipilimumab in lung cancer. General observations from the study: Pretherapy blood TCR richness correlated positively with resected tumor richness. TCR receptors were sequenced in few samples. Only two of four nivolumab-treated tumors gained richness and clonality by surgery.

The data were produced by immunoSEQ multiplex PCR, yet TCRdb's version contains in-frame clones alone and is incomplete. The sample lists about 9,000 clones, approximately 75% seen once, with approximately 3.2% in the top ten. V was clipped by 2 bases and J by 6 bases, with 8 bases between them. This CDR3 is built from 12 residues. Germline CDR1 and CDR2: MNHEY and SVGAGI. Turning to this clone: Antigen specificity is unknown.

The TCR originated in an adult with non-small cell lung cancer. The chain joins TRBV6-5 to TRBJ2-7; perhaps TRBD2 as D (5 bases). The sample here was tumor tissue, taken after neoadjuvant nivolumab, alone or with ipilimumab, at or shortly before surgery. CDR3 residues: CASSYAEAEQYF. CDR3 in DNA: TGTGCCAGCAGTTACGCGGAGGCCGAGCAGTACTTC.